The 6 T cell receptor beta chains listed next were all sequenced from one sample in a study of molecular identifiers for immune sequencing clone quantification. TCRdb fed the PCR reads into MiXCR, producing one record per CDR3 protein. In the table there are 40,000 or so distinct CDR3 sequences, 19% of which are singletons. The sample taken for sequencing was naive CD8+ T cells from blood, with Jurkat cell RNA spiked in. Subset: FACS-sorted CD8+CD4-CCR7+CD45RA+ naive T cells. The receptor set was obtained from a human donor in good health. Some libraries in this study had Jurkat cell RNA spiked in.

Details on this clonotype: This sequence may be a read error, since a much larger clone differs from it by one base. The chain combines TRBV15 with TRBJ1-5, with D perhaps matching TRBD1 (6 bases). CDR3 size: 14 residues. V lost 5 bases and J lost 7, with 15 bases in between. CDR1 and CDR2 (germline): LNHNV, YYDKDF (reference sequence). CDR3 bases: TGTGCCACCAGCGGAGGTTCAGGGGCCCAGCCCCAGCATTTT. Its protein is CATSGGSGAQPQHF.

This clonotype was counted ten times or more. The chain employs TRBV6-6 and TRBJ1-1, with no clear D. The CDR3 extends over 14 amino acids. V was clipped by 2 bases and J by 4 bases, with 11 bases between them. Germline loops: CDR1 MNHNY, CDR2 SVGAGI (reference sequence). The CDR3 protein is CASSYVDPRTEAFF. CDR3 in DNA: TGTGCCAGCAGTTACGTGGATCCTCGCACTGAAGCTTTCTTT.

This clonotype has a count of ten or more. CDR3 loop: CASSLGLLGPGSYEQYF. The DNA for the CDR3 is TGTGCCAGCAGCTTAGGCCTTCTGGGACCAGGATCCTACGAGCAGTACTTC. V and J are TRBV13 and TRBJ2-7; D may be TRBD1 or TRBD2 (5 bases each). The CDR3 covers 17 residues. Trimming took off 0 bases at V and 1 base at J, with 16 bases between the two ends. Germline V CDR1 and CDR2: PRHDT, FYEKMQ (reference sequence).

On this clonotype itself: A read error may explain this, as a much larger clone is one base away. The V and J genes are TRBV7-2 and TRBJ2-7; no clear D. V was clipped by 5 bases and J by 1 base, with 12 bases between them. The CDR3 has 14 residues. Germline CDR1 reads SGHTA; CDR2 reads FQGNSA. This CDR3 is CASSLLGPSYEQYF. In DNA, the CDR3 is TGTGCCAGCAGCCTTCTCGGGCCGTCCTACGAGCAGTACTTC.

This clonotype was recorded many times. The gene calls are TRBV29-1 and TRBJ1-1; TRBD1 agrees at 7 bases. Germline CDR1 SQVTM, CDR2 ANQGSEA. The CDR3 consists of 14 residues. Trimming took 3 bases from V and 0 from J; bases not matched to a gene: 4. The CDR3 loop reads CSVEWDSMNTEAFF. DNA of the CDR3: TGCAGCGTTGAGTGGGACAGTATGAACACTGAAGCTTTCTTT.

In this sample, this clonotype turned up many times. The rearrangement links TRBV4-1 to TRBJ2-5; 10 nucleotides agree with TRBD1. CDR1 is MGHRA, CDR2 YSYEKL, per germline. The CDR3 consists of 16 residues. J lost 4 bases, V lost 5 bases, and 10 bases had no gene match. The CDR3 protein is CASSARGTGESETQYF. CDR3 coding DNA: TGCGCCAGCAGCGCAAGGGGGACAGGGGAATCAGAGACCCAGTACTTC.